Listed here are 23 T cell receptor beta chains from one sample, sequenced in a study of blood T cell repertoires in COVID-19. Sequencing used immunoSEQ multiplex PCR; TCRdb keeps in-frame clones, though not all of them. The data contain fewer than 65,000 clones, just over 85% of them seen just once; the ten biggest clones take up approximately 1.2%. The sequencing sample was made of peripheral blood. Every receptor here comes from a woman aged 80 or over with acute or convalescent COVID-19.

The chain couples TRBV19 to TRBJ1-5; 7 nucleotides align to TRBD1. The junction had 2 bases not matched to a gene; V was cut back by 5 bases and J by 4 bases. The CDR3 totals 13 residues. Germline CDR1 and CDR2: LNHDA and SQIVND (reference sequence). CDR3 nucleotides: TGTGCCAGTAGTCGGGACAGAAATCAGCCCCAGCATTTT. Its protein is CASSRDRNQPQHF.

The DNA for the CDR3 is TGTGCCAGCAGCAACAGAATCCAGTTCTCCACAGATACGCAGTATTTT. This gives the protein CASSNRIQFSTDTQYF. The rearrangement uses TRBV7-2 and TRBJ2-3, with D unclear. V gave up 5 bases and J gave up 2 bases, with 17 bases separating them. This CDR3 has 16 amino acids. Germline values: CDR1 SGHTA, CDR2 FQGNSA.

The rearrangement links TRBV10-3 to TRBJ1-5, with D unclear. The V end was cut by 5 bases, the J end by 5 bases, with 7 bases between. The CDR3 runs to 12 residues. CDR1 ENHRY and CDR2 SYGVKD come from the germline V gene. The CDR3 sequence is CAISREDQPQHF. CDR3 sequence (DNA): TGTGCCATCAGTAGGGAGGATCAGCCCCAGCATTTT.

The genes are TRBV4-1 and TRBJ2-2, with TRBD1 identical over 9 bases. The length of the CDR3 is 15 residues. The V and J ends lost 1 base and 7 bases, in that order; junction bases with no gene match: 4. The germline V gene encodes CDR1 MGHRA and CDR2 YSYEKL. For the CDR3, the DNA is TGCGCCAGCAGCCAAGGGGGACAGGGAAGCGGGGAGCTGTTTTTT. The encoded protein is CASSQGGQGSGELFF.

This CDR3 is CASSHRIRANEKLFF. CDR3 bases: TGTGCCAGCAGCCATCGGATCAGGGCGAACGAAAAACTGTTTTTT. The chain has TRBV14 and TRBJ1-4; maybe TRBD1 (5 bases). V gave up 3 bases and J gave up 8 bases, with 16 bases separating them. Germline V CDR1 and CDR2: SGHDN, FVKESK. The CDR3 is 15 amino acids.

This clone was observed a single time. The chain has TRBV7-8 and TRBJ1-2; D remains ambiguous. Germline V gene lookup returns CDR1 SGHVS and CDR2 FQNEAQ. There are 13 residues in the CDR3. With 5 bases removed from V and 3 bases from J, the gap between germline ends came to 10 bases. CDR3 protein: CASSTVKYYGYTF. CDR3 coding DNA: TGTGCCAGCAGCACGGTGAAATACTATGGCTACACCTTC.

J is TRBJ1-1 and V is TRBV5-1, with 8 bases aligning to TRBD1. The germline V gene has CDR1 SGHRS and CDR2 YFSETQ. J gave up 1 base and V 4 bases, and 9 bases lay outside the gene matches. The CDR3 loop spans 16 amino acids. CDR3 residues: CASSPRQGKENTEAFF. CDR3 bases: TGCGCCAGCAGCCCCCGACAGGGGAAAGAGAACACTGAAGCTTTCTTT. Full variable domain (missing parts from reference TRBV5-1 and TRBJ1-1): KAGVTQTPRYLIKTRGQQVTLSCSPISGHRSVSWYQQTPGQGLQFLFEYFSETQRNKGNFPGRFSGRQFSNSRSEMNVSTLELGDSALYLCASSPRQGKENTEAFFGQGTRLTVV.

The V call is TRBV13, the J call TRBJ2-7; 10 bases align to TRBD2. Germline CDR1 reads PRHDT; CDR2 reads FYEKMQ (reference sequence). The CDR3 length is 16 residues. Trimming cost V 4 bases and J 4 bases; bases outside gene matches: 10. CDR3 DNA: TGTGCCAGCAGCTCACCCCAACTAGCGGGGAGTTACGAGCAGTACTTC. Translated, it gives CASSSPQLAGSYEQYF.

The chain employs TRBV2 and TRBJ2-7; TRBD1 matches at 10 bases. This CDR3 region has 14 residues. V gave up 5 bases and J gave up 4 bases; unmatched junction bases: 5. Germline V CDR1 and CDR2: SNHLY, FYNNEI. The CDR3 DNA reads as TGTGCCAGCAGTTCCGGGACAGGGGCGTACGAGCAGTACTTC. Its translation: CASSSGTGAYEQYF.

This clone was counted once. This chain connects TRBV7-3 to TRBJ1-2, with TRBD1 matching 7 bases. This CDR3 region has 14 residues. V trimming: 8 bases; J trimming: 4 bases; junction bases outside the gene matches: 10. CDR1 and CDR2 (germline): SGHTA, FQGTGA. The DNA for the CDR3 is TGTGCCAGCGGCCCGACAGGGACCTTCTATGGCTACACCTTC. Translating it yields CASGPTGTFYGYTF.

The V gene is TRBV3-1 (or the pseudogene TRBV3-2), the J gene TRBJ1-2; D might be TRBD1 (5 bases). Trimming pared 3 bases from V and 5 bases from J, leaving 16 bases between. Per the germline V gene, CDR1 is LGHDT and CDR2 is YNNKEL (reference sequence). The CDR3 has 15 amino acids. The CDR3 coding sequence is TGTGCCAGCAGCCACCTGTCGGGGGTAGATTATGGCTACACCTTC. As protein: CASSHLSGVDYGYTF.

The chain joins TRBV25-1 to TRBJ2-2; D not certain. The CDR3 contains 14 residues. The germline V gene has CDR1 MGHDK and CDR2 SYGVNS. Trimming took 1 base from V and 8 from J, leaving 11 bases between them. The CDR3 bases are TGTGCCAGCAGTGAATTTTCCCCCCAAGGGGAGCTGTTTTTT. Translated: CASSEFSPQGELFF.

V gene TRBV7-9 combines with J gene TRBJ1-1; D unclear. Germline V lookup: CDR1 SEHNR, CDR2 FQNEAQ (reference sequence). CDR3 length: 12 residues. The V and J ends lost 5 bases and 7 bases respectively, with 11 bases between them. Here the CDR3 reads CASSQQTDEAFF. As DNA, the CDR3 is TGTGCCAGCAGCCAACAGACGGATGAAGCTTTCTTT.

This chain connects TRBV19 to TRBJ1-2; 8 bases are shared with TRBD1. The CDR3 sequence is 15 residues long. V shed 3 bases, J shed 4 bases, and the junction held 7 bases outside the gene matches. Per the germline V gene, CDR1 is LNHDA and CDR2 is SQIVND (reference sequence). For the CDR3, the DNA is TGTGCCAGTAGTATCAACAGGGGGTCGTTCTATGGCTACACCTTC. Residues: CASSINRGSFYGYTF.

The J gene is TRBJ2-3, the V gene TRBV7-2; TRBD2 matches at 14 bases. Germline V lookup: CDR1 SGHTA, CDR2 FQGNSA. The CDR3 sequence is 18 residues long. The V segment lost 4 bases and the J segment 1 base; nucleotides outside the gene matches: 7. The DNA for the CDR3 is TGTGCCAGCAGCTACCGACTAGCGGGGGGGCCGGGCACAGATACGCAGTATTTT. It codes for CASSYRLAGGPGTDTQYF.

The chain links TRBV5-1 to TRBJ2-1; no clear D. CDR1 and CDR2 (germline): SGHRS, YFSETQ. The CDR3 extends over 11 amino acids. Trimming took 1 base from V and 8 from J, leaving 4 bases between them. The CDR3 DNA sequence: TGCGCCAGCAGCTTGATCTATGAGCAGTTCTTC. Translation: CASSLIYEQFF.

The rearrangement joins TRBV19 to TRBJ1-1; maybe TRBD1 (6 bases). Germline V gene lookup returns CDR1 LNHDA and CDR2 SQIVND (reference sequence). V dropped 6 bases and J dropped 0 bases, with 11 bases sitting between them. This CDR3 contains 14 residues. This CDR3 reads CASRARQVNTEAFF. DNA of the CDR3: TGTGCCAGTAGGGCTAGACAGGTGAACACTGAAGCTTTCTTT.

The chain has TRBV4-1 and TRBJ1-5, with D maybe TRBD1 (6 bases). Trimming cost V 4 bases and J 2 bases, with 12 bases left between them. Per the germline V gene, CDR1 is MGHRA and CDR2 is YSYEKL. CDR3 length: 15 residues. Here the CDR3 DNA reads TGCGCCAGCAGCCCAATCCGACAGGGCAATCAGCCCCAGCATTTT. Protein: CASSPIRQGNQPQHF.

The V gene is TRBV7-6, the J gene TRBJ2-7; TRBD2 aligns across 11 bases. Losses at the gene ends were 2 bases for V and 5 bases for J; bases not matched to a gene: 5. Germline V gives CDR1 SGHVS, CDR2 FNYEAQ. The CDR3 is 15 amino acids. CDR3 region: CASSLQLAGVDEQYF. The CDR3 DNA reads TGTGCCAGCAGCTTACAACTAGCGGGAGTTGACGAGCAGTACTTC.

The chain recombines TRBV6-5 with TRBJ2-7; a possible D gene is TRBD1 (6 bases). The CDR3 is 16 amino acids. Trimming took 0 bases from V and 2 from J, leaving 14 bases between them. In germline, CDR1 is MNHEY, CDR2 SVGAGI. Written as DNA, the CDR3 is TGTGCCAGCAGTTACTCTGGGACACCCTCAGCCTACGAGCAGTACTTC. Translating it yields CASSYSGTPSAYEQYF.

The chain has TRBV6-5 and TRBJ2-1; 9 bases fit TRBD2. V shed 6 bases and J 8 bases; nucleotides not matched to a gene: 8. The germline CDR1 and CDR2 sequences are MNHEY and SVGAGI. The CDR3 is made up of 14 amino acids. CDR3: CASRPGLAWDEQFF. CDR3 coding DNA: TGTGCCAGCAGACCCGGACTAGCGTGGGATGAGCAGTTCTTC.

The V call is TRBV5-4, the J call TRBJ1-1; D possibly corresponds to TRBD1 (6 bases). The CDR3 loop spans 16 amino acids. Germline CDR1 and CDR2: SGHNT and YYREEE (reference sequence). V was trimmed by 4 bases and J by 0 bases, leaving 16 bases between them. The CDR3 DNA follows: TGTGCCAGCAGCCCAGAGCCTGGACAGATGAACACTGAAGCTTTCTTT. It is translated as CASSPEPGQMNTEAFF. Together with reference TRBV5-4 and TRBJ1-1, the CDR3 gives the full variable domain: ETGVTQSPTHLIKTRGQQVTLRCSSQSGHNTVSWYQQALGQGPQFIFQYYREEENGRGNFPPRFSGLQFPNYSSELNVNALELDDSALYLCASSPEPGQMNTEAFFGQGTRLTVV.

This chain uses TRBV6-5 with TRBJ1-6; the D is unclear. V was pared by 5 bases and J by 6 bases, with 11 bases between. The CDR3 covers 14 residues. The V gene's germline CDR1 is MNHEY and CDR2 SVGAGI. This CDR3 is CASSRSPINSPLHF. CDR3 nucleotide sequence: TGTGCCAGCAGTCGGTCCCCCATTAATTCACCCCTCCACTTT.